A selection of T cell receptor beta chains follows, all from one sample in a study of blood T cell repertoires in COVID-19. Only in-frame clones appear in the TCRdb table, and some are missing; sequencing was by immunoSEQ multiplex PCR. The data hold around 190,000 clones, with over 70% observed a single time. The source material was peripheral blood. The receptors here all came from a man aged 60 to 69 with acute or convalescent COVID-19. Both conserved end residues are part of each CDR3. The D gene is left open where the match is weak.

D gene,J gene,V gene,CDR3 protein
NA,TRBJ2-2,TRBV5-1,CASSLTGSNTGELFF
TRBD2,TRBJ2-7,TRBV6-5,CASIRTSGPYEQYF
TRBD2,TRBJ2-3,TRBV9,CASSVGTSSTDTQYF
NA,TRBJ1-2,TRBV12-3/TRBV12-4,CASSLRDYGYTF
NA,TRBJ2-7,TRBV7-3,CASPGVVPYEQYF
TRBD2,TRBJ2-7,TRBV3-1/TRBV3-2,CASRSTSGTIYEQYF
NA,TRBJ1-6,TRBV7-9,CASSFDRQTNSPLHF
TRBD2,TRBJ2-1,TRBV18,CASSPAGGAGTYNEQFF
NA,TRBJ2-1,TRBV4-3,CASSQEIAPSSYNEQFF
TRBD1,TRBJ1-2,TRBV25-1,CASSALGTGEVAGGYTF
NA,TRBJ1-2,TRBV5-1,CASSLEGVSYGYTF
NA,TRBJ1-1,TRBV18,CASSPPGGSDTEAFF
TRBD1,TRBJ2-1,TRBV20-1,CSARRDSWQFF
NA,TRBJ1-5,TRBV6-5,CASSYGGAGNQPQHF
TRBD1,TRBJ2-1,TRBV19,CASSPFTGDSYNEQFF
NA,TRBJ1-6,TRBV6-5,CASSYYRGTGSPLHF
NA,TRBJ2-7,TRBV11-2,CASSFPGLGVGSYEQYF
TRBD1,TRBJ1-1,TRBV30,CAWSSTGGTEAFF
NA,TRBJ2-6,TRBV30,CAWSVQPETMDSGANVLTF
TRBD1,TRBJ1-6,TRBV4-3,CASSRQGARSVHF
TRBD2,TRBJ2-4,TRBV29-1,CSFLGGAANIQYF
NA,TRBJ2-3,TRBV5-1,CASSLVRQGFDTQYF
NA,TRBJ1-5,TRBV28,CASSGGLGPQHF
TRBD1,TRBJ1-5,TRBV19,CASSRRTGVNQPQHF
TRBD2,TRBJ2-1,TRBV2,CASSASGSAYNEQFF
NA,TRBJ1-5,TRBV6-8,CASGGGRLDRCINQPQHF
TRBD2,TRBJ2-1,TRBV6-5,CASSTSGGVNEQFF
TRBD1,TRBJ1-5,TRBV5-5,CASSRQGARQPQHF
TRBD1,TRBJ1-2,TRBV5-1,CASSLADRGKGYTF
NA,TRBJ2-1,TRBV25-1,CASSGTYSYNEQFF
TRBD1,TRBJ1-1,TRBV6-6,CASSPGQGGMAFF
NA,TRBJ1-1,TRBV25-1,CASQLLGGEAFF
NA,TRBJ2-5,TRBV6-5,CASSGTIQETQYF
TRBD2,TRBJ2-1,TRBV9,CASSVEVAGRGSNEQFF
NA,TRBJ2-1,TRBV19,CASSRDREGSYNEQFF
TRBD1,TRBJ1-2,TRBV19,CASSIVPGQGFYGYTF
NA,TRBJ1-4,TRBV19,CASSMGQENEKLFF
TRBD2,TRBJ2-1,TRBV7-2,CASSLRSGAGGLNEQFF
NA,TRBJ1-4,TRBV19,CASSIQRYSEKLFF
TRBD1,TRBJ1-2,TRBV7-2,CASSSWTGRRSGNGYTF
NA,TRBJ2-3,TRBV3-1/TRBV3-2,CASSQAGTGFTDTQYF
TRBD1,TRBJ1-2,TRBV18,CASSQRWGQGTLNYGYTF
NA,TRBJ2-5,TRBV19,CASSGARGGGETQYF
NA,TRBJ2-1,TRBV7-3,CASSLTSAGGDEQFF
TRBD1,TRBJ1-1,TRBV4-2,CASSPGGQVNTEAFF
NA,TRBJ1-5,TRBV6-2/TRBV6-3,CASSYPRGGTSNQPQHF
NA,TRBJ1-5,TRBV27,CASSLGTGLNQPQHF
TRBD1,TRBJ1-5,TRBV6-5,CASSSTGRSQPQHF
NA,TRBJ2-5,TRBV19,CASSIGGGRRGGGETQYF
TRBD2,TRBJ2-1,TRBV5-1,CASSFLAGERSSYNEQFF
NA,TRBJ1-6,TRBV10-1,CASSERRNSPLHF
NA,TRBJ1-3,TRBV7-3,CASSLGGPSGNTIYF
TRBD1,TRBJ2-1,TRBV9,CASSAPGQGAHEQFF
TRBD1,TRBJ1-5,TRBV30,CAWSLRDRVGQPQHF
TRBD2,TRBJ2-2,TRBV18,CASSPIAGTNTGELFF